This T cell receptor beta chain was sequenced during a study of PD-1 blockade in classical Hodgkin lymphoma. Trimming cost V 6 bases and J 7 bases; bases outside gene matches: 8. CDR3 length: 13 amino acids. CDR1 and CDR2 (germline): MNHNS, SASEGT. Clones were read by immunoSEQ multiplex PCR, and TCRdb kept only the in-frame ones, dropping some. The table includes roughly 64,000 clones, more than 80% detected once. Study conclusions and caveats: Complete responders' baseline diversity resembled that of newly diagnosed patients.

On this clone itself: The target antigen is unknown.

Sample time point: cycle 4 day 1 (C4D1), after more than five weeks of nivolumab. Relapse after autologous stem cell transplantation occurred in every patient, and brentuximab vedotin exposure varied. The sequence was collected from a human donor with classical Hodgkin lymphoma. This material consisted of peripheral blood mononuclear cells (PBMCs), taken before the fourth cycle of nivolumab. The chain joins TRBV6-1 to TRBJ2-7; 8 bases match TRBD2. The CDR3 reads CASSEREIEEQYF. The CDR3, as DNA: TGTGCCAGCAGCGAGCGGGAGATTGAAGAGCAGTACTTC.